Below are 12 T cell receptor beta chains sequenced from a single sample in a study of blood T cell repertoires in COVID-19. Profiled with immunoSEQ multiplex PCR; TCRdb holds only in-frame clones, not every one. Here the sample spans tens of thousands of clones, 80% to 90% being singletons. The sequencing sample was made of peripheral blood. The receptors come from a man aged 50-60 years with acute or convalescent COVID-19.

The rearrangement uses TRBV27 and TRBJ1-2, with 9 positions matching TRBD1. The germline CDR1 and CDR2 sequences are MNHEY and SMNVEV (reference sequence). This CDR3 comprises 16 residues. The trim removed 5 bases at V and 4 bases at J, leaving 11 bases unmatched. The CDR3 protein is CASSPRWDREIYGYTF. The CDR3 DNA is TGTGCCAGCAGTCCCAGATGGGACAGGGAAATCTATGGCTACACCTTC.

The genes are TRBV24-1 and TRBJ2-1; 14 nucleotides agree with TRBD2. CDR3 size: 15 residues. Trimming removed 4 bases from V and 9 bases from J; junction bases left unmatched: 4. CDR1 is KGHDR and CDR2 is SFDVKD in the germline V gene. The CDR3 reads CATSEDGLAGGEQFF. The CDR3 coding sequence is TGTGCCACCAGTGAGGATGGACTAGCGGGAGGTGAGCAGTTCTTC.

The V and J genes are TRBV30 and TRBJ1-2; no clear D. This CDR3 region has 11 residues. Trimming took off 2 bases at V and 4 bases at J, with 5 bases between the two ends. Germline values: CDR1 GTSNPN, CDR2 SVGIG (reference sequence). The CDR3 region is CAWSPSYGYTF. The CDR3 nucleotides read TGTGCCTGGAGTCCCTCCTATGGCTACACCTTC.

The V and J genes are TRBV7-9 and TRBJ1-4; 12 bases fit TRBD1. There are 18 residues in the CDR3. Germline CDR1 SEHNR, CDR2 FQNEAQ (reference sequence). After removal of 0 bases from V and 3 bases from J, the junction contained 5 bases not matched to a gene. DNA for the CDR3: TGTGCCAGCAGCTTAGCTCAGGGACAGGGGGCTTCTAATGAAAAACTGTTTTTT. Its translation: CASSLAQGQGASNEKLFF.

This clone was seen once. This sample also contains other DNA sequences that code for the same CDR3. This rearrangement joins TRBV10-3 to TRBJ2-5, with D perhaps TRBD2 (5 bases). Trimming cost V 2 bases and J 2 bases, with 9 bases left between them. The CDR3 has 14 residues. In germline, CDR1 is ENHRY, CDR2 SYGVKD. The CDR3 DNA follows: TGTGCCATCAGTGAGAGAGCGGTACAAGAGACCCAGTACTTC. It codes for CAISERAVQETQYF.

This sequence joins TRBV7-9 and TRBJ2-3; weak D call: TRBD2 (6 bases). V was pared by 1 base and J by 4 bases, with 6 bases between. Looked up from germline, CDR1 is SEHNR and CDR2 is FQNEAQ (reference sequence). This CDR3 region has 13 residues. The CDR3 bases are TGTGCCAGCAGCTTAGGGGACTCAGATACGCAGTATTTT. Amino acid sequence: CASSLGDSDTQYF.

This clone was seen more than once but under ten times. The CDR3 DNA reads as TGCAGCGTTGAAGATCTGCCCGACAGGGTCGGGAATGAAAAACTGTTTTTT. Amino acids: CSVEDLPDRVGNEKLFF. The chain joins TRBV29-1 to TRBJ1-4; the match to TRBD1 covers 7 bases. The V gene's germline CDR1 is SQVTM and CDR2 ANQGSEA. This CDR3 comprises 17 residues. The V and J ends lost 0 bases and 5 bases, in that order; junction bases with no gene match: 12.

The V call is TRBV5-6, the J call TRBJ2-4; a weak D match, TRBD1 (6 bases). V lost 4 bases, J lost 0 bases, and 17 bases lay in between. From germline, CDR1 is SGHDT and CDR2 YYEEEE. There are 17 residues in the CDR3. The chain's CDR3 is CASSGKGQPLAKNIQYF. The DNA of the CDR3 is TGTGCCAGCAGCGGGAAAGGACAGCCTCTAGCCAAAAACATTCAGTACTTC.

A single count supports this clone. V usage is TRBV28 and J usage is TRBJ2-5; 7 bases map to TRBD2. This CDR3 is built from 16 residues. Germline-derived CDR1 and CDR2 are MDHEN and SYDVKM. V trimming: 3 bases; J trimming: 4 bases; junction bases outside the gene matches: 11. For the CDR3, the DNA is TGTGCCAGCAGTTTTGGCCGGAGGGTAGCGGGAGAGACCCAGTACTTC. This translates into CASSFGRRVAGETQYF.

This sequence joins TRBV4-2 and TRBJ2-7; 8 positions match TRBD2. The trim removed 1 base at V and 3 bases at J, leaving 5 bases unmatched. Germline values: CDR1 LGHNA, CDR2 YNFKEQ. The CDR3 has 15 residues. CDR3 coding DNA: TGTGCCAGCAGCCAAGGGCGGGAGGCAGACTACGAGCAGTACTTC. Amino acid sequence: CASSQGREADYEQYF.

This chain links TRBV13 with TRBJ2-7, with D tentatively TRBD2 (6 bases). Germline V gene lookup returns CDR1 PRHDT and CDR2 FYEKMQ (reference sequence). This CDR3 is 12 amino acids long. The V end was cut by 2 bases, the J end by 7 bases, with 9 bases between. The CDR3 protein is CASSLNGGEQYF. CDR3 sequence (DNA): TGTGCCAGCAGCTTAAACGGAGGGGAGCAGTACTTC.

CDR3 amino acids: CASSSYQLVEYNEQFF. The DNA of the CDR3 is TGTGCCAGCAGTTCCTACCAACTAGTAGAGTACAATGAGCAGTTCTTC. The gene calls are TRBV28 and TRBJ2-1, with TRBD2 as a possible D gene (5 bases). The germline gives CDR1 MDHEN, CDR2 SYDVKM. V was clipped by 4 bases and J by 4 bases, with 17 bases between them. The length of the CDR3 is 16 residues.